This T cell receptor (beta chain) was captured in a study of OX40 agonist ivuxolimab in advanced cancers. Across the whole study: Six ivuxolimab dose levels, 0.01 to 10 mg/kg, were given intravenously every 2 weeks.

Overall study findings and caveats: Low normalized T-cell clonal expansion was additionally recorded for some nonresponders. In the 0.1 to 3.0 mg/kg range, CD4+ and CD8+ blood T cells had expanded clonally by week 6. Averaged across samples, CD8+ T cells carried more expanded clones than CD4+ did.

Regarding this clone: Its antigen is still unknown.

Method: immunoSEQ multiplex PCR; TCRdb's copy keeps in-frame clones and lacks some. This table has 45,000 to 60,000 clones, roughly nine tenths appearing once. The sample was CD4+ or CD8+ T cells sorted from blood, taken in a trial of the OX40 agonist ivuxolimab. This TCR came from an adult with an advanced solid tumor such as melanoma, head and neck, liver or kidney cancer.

CDR3 amino acids: CASSVWTGTSGAFYEQYF. CDR3 in DNA: TGTGCCAGCAGTGTCTGGACGGGGACTAGCGGAGCCTTCTACGAGCAGTACTTC. The chain uses TRBV2 and TRBJ2-7; TRBD2 agrees at 11 bases. CDR1 SNHLY and CDR2 FYNNEI come from the germline V gene. This CDR3 is built from 18 residues. The J segment lost 3 bases and the V segment lost 4 bases, leaving 14 bases of the junction unmatched. Based on the CDR3 plus reference TRBV2 and TRBJ2-7, the full variable domain is EPEVTQTPSHQVTQMGQEVILRCVPISNHLYFYWYRQILGQKVEFLVSFYNNEISEKSEIFDDQFSVERPDGSNFTLKIRSTKLEDSAMYFCASSVWTGTSGAFYEQYFGPGTRLTVT.